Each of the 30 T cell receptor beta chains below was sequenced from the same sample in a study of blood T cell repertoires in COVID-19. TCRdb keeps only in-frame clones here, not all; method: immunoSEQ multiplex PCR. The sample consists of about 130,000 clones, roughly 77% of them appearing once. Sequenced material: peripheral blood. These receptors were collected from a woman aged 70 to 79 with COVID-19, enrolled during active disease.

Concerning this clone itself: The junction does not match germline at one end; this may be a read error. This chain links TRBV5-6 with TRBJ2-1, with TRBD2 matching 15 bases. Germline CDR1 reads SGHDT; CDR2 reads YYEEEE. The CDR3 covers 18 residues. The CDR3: CASSLLFPGLAGGRFWIF. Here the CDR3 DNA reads TGTGCCAGCAGCTTGCTGTTCCCCGGACTAGCGGGGGGGCGATTTTGGATCTTC.

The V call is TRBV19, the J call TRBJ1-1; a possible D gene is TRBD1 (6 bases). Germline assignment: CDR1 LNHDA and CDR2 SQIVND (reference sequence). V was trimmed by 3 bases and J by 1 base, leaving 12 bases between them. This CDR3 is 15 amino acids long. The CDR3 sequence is CASSIKPGQNTEAFF. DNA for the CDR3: TGTGCCAGTAGTATCAAACCGGGACAGAACACTGAAGCTTTCTTT.

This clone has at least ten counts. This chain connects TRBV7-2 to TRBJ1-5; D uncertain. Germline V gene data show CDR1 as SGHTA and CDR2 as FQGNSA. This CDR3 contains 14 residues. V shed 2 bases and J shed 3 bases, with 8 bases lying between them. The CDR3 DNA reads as TGTGCCAGCAGCTTAAACGGGATCAATCAGCCCCAGCATTTT. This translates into CASSLNGINQPQHF.

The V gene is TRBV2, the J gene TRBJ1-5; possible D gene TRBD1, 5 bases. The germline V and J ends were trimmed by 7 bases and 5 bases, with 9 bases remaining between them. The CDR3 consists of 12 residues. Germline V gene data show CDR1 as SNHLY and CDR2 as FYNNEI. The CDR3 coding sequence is TGTGCCAGCACAGGGTCAGATCAGCCCCAGCATTTT. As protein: CASTGSDQPQHF. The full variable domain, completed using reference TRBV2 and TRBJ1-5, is EPEVTQTPSHQVTQMGQEVILRCVPISNHLYFYWYRQILGQKVEFLVSFYNNEISEKSEIFDDQFSVERPDGSNFTLKIRSTKLEDSAMYFCASTGSDQPQHFGDGTRLSIL.

The CDR3 DNA reads as TGTGCCAGCAGCTTCGCCAGGAACAATGGCTACACCTTC. This gives the protein CASSFARNNGYTF. V and J are TRBV5-4 and TRBJ1-2; D unclear. V lost 2 bases and J lost 6, with 11 bases in between. Looked up from germline, CDR1 is SGHNT and CDR2 is YYREEE (reference sequence). The CDR3 contains 13 residues.

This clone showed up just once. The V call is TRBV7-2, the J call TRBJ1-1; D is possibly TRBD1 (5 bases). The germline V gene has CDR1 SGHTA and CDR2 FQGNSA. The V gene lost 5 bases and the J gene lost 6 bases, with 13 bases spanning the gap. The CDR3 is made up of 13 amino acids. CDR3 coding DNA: TGTGCCAGCAGCCACGGGGGTCGGGCTGAAGCTTTCTTT. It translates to CASSHGGRAEAFF.

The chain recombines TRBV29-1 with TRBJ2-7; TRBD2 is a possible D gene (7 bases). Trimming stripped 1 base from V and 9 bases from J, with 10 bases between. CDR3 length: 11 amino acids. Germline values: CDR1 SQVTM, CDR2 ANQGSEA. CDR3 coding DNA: TGCAGCGTTGAAGCGGGGGGCGGGCAGTACTTC. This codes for CSVEAGGGQYF.

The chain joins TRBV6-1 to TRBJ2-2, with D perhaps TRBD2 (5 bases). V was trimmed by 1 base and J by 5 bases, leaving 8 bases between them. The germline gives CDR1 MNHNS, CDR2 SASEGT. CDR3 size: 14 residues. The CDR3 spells CASSEGRRTGELFF. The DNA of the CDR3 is TGTGCCAGCAGTGAAGGGCGGAGGACCGGGGAGCTGTTTTTT.

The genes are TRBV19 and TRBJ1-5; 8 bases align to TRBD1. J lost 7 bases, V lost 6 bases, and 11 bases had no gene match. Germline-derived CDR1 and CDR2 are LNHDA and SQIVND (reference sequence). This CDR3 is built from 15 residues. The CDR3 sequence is CASRDRVFPTQPQHF. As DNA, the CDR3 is TGTGCCAGTAGGGACAGGGTCTTCCCAACGCAGCCCCAGCATTTT. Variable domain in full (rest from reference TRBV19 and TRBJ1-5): DGGITQSPKYLFRKEGQNVTLSCEQNLNHDAMYWYRQDPGQGLRLIYYSQIVNDFQKGDIAEGYSVSREKKESFPLTVTSAQKNPTAFYLCASRDRVFPTQPQHFGDGTRLSIL.

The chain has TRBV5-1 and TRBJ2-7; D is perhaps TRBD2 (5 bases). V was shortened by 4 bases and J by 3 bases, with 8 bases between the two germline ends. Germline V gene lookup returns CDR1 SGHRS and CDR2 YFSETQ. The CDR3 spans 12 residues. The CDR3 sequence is CASSRGHYEQYF. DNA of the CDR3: TGCGCCAGCAGCCGGGGTCACTACGAGCAGTACTTC.

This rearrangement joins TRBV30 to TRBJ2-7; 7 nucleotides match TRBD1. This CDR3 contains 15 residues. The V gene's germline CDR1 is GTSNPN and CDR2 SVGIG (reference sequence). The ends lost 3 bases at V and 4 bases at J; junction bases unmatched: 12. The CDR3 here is CAWSDPGTAKYEQYF. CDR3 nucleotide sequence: TGTGCCTGGAGCGACCCCGGGACAGCAAAATACGAGCAGTACTTC.

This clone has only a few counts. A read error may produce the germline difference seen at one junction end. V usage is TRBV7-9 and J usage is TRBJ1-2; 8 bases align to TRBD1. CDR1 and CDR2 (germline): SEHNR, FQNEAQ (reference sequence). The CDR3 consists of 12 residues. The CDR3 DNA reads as TGTGCCAGCAGCCCCGGAAGACAGGGGATGGACTTC. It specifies CASSPGRQGMDF.

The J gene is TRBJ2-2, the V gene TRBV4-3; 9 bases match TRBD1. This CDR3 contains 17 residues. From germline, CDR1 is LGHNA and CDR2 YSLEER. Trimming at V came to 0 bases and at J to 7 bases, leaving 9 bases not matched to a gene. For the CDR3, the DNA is TGCGCCAGCAGCCAAGATCCCCCCGGGACAGGGTACGGGGAGCTGTTTTTT. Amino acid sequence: CASSQDPPGTGYGELFF.

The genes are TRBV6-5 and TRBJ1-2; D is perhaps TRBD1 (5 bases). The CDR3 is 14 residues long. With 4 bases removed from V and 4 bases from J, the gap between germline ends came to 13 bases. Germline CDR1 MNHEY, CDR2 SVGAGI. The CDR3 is CASSSRGGRYGYTF. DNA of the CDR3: TGTGCCAGCAGTTCAAGGGGAGGGCGCTATGGCTACACCTTC.

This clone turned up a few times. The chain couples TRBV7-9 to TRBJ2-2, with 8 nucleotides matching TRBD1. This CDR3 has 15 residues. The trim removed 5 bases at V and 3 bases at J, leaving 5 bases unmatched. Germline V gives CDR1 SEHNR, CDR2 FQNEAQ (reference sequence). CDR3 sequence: CASSARGPDTGELFF. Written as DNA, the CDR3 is TGTGCCAGCAGCGCCAGGGGGCCGGACACCGGGGAGCTGTTTTTT.

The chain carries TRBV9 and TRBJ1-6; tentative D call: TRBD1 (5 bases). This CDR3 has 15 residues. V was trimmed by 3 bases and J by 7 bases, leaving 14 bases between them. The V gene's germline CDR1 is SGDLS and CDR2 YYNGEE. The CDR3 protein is CASSAWQGLNSPLHF. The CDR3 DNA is TGTGCCAGCAGCGCATGGCAGGGTCTCAATTCACCCCTCCACTTT.

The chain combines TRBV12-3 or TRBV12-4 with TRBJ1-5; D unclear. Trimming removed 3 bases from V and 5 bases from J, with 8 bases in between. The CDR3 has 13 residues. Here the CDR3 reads CASSLSTYQPQHF. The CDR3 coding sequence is TGTGCCAGCAGTTTGTCGACTTATCAGCCCCAGCATTTT.

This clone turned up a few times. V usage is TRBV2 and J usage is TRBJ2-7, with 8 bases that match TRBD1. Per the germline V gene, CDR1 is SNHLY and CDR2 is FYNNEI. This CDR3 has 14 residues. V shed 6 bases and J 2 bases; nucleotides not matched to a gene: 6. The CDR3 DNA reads TGTGCCAGCAGGACCGGGACAGGCCCCTACGAGCAGTACTTC. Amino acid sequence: CASRTGTGPYEQYF. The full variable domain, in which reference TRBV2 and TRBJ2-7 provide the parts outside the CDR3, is EPEVTQTPSHQVTQMGQEVILRCVPISNHLYFYWYRQILGQKVEFLVSFYNNEISEKSEIFDDQFSVERPDGSNFTLKIRSTKLEDSAMYFCASRTGTGPYEQYFGPGTRLTVT.

CDR3 residues: CASSLGGTGSSYNSPLHF. CDR3 DNA sequence: TGTGCCAGCAGCTTGGGAGGGACAGGGAGCTCCTATAATTCACCCCTCCACTTT. The chain is built from TRBV5-4 and TRBJ1-6; TRBD1 agrees at 9 bases. This CDR3 is 18 amino acids long. Germline V CDR1 and CDR2: SGHNT, YYREEE (reference sequence). V dropped 0 bases and J dropped 0; count of bases not matched to a gene: 4.

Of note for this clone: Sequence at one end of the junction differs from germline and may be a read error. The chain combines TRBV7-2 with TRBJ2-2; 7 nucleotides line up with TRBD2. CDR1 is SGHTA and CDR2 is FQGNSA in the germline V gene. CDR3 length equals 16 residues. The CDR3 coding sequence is TGTGCCAGCAGCTTAAAGCGGGGTCGGAACGCCGGGGAGCTGTTTTTT. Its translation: CASSLKRGRNAGELFF.

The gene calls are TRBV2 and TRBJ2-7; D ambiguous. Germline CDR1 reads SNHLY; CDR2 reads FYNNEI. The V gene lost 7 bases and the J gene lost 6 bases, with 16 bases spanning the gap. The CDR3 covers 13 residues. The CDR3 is CASNEVLTREQYF. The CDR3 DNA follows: TGTGCCAGCAACGAGGTCCTCACTCGCGAGCAGTACTTC.

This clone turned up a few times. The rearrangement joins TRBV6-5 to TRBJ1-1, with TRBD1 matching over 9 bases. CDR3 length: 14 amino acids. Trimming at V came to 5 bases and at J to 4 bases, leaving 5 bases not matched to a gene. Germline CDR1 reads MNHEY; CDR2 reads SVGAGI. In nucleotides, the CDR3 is TGTGCCAGCAGTCAACAGGGGGCAAGCACTGAAGCTTTCTTT. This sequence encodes CASSQQGASTEAFF.

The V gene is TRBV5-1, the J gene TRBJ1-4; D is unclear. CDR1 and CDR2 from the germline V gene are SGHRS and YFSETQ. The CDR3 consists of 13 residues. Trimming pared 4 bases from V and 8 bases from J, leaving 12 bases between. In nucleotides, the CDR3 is TGCGCCAGCAGCCCGCCGGGGTCCGAAAAACTGTTTTTT. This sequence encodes CASSPPGSEKLFF.

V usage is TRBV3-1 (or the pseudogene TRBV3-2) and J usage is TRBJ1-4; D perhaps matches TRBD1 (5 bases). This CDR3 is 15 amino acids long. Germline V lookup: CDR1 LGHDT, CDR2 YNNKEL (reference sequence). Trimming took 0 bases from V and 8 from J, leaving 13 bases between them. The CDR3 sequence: CASSQEGGTTEKLFF. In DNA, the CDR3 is TGTGCCAGCAGCCAAGAGGGAGGGACCACCGAAAAACTGTTTTTT.

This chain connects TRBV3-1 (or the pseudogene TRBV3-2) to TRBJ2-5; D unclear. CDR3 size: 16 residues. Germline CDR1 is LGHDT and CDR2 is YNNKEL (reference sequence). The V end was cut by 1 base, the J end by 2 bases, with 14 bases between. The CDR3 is CASSQGAGRVQETQYF. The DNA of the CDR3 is TGTGCCAGCAGCCAAGGGGCTGGGCGAGTACAAGAGACCCAGTACTTC.

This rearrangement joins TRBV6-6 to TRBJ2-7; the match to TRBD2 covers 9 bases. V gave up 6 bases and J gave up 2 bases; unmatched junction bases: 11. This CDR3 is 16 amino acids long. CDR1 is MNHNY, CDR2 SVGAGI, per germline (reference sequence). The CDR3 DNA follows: TGTGCCAGCAGAAGACTTCAGCGGGGGGACCCCTACGAGCAGTACTTC. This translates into CASRRLQRGDPYEQYF.

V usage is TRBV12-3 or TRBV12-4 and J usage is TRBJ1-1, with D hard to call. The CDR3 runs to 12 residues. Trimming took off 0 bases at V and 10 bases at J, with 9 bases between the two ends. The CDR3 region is CASSLASTGAFF. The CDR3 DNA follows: TGTGCCAGCAGTTTAGCGTCGACGGGAGCTTTCTTT.

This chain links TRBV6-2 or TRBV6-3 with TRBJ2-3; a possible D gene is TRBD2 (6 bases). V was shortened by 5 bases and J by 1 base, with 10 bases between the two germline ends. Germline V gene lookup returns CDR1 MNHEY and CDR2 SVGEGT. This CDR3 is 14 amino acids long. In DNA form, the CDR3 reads TGTGCCAGCAGTAAGACGGGGGGCACAGATACGCAGTATTTT. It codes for CASSKTGGTDTQYF.

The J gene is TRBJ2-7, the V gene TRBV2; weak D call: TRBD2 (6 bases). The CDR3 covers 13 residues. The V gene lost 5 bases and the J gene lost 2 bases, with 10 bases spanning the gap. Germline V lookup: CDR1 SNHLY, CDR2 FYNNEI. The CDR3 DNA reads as TGTGCCAGCAGTAGCGGGTTGACCTACGAGCAGTACTTC. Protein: CASSSGLTYEQYF.

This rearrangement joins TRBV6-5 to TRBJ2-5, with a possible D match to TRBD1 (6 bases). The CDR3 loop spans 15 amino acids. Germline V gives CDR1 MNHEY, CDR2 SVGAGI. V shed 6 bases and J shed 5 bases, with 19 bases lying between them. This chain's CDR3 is CASRIQGWGQETQYF. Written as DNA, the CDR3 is TGTGCCAGCAGGATACAGGGTTGGGGCCAGGAGACCCAGTACTTC.